This TCR beta chain was retrieved from a study of cytomegalovirus exposure and HLA in healthy donors. The wider study: Around 80 million unique TCR sequences came from HLA-typed donors in an early release. The study, taken as a whole, reports: What TCR beta sequences reportedly achieved was accurate prediction of HLA-A and HLA-B alleles in most subjects. There were several of the most significant clusters that appeared linked to common viral pathogens in a later analysis.

Germline assignment: CDR1 LNHDA and CDR2 SQIVND (reference sequence). J lost 3 bases, V lost 6 bases, and 7 bases had no gene match. CDR3 length: 15 residues. Both 60 Vbeta primers and 13 Jbeta primers went into the PCR. The repertoire was sequenced with immunoSEQ multiplex PCR; TCRdb's copy has only in-frame clones and lacks some. This table holds roughly 130,000 clones, 65% to 80% found once. Turning to this clone: Its antigen is unknown.

The material sequenced was PBMCs. The gene calls are TRBV19 and TRBJ2-1, with 8 nucleotides matching TRBD1. This TCR derives from a woman between 45 and 65 years old in good health and CMV-seropositive. The CDR3 DNA sequence: TGTGCCAGTAGCCCGGACAGGGAGGTCTACAATGAGCAGTTCTTC. This translates into CASSPDREVYNEQFF.